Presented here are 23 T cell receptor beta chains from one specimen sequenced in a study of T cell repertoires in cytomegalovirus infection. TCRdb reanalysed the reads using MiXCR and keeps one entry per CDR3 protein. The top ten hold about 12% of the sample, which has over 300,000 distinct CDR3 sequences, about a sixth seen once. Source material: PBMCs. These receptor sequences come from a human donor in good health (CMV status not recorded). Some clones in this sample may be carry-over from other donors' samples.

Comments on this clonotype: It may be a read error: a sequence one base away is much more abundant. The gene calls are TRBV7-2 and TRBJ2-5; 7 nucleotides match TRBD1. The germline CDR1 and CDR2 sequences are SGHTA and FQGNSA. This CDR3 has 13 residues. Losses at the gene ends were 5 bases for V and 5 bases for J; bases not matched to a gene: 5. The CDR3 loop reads CASSPGQWETQYF. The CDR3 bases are TGTGCCAGCAGCCCGGGACAGTGGGAGACCCAGTACTTC. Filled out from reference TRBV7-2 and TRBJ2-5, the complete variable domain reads GAGVSQSPSNKVTEKGKDVELRCDPISGHTALYWYRQSLGQGLEFLIYFQGNSAPDKSGLPSDRFSAERTGGSVSTLTIQRTQQEDSAVYLCASSPGQWETQYFGPGTRLLVL.

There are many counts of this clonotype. The CDR3 coding sequence is TGTGCCAGCAGCTTCGGGGATAATCAGCCCCAGCATTTT. Its translation: CASSFGDNQPQHF. This chain uses TRBV5-6 with TRBJ1-5, with D hard to call. Germline V gene data show CDR1 as SGHDT and CDR2 as YYEEEE. The CDR3 sequence is 13 residues long. Trimming took off 2 bases at V and 4 bases at J, with 7 bases between the two ends.

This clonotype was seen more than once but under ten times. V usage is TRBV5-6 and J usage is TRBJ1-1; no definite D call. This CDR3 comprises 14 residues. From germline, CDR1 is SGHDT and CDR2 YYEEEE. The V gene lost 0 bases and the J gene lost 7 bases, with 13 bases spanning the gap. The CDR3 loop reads CASSLGHRLGEAFF. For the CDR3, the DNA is TGTGCCAGCAGCTTGGGGCACCGGTTGGGTGAAGCTTTCTTT.

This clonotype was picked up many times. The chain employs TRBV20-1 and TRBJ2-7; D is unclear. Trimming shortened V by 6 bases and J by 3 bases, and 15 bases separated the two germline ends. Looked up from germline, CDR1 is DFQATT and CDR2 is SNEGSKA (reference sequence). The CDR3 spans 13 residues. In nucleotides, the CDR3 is TGCAGTGCCCGTCGGAACTCAAACTACGAGCAGTACTTC. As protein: CSARRNSNYEQYF.

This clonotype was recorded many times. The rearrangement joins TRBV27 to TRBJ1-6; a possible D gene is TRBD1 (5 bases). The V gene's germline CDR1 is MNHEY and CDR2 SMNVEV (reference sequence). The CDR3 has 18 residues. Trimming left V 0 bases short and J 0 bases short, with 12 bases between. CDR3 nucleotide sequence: TGTGCCAGCAGTTTATCCAGGGTTAGGAGCTCCTATAATTCACCCCTCCACTTT. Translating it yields CASSLSRVRSSYNSPLHF.

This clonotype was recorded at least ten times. The CDR3 loop is CASSTLAGGNNEQFF. The CDR3 DNA sequence: TGTGCCAGCAGCACTCTAGCGGGGGGCAACAATGAGCAGTTCTTC. The chain is built from TRBV7-6 and TRBJ2-1; 11 bases align to TRBD2. The CDR3 is made up of 15 amino acids. Germline CDR1 and CDR2: SGHVS and FNYEAQ. J was trimmed by 5 bases and V by 5 bases; bases with no gene match: 5.

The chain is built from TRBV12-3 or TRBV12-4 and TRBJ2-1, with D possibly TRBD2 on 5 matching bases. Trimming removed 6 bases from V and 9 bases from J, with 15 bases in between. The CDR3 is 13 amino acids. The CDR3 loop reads CASSPQSGGEQFF. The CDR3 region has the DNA TGTGCCAGCAGCCCCCAAAGTGGAGGTGAGCAGTTCTTC.

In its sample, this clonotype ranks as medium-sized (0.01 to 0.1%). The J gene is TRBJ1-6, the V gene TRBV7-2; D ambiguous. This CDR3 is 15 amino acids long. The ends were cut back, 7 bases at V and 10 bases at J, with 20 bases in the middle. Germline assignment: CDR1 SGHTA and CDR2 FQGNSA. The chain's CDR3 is CASTRGRVRFSPLHF. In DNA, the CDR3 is TGTGCCAGCACCCGCGGGAGGGTTCGCTTCTCACCCCTCCACTTT.

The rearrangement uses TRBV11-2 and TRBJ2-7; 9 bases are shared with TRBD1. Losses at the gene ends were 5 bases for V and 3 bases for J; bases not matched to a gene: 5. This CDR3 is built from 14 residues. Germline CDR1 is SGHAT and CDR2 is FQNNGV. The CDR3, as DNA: TGTGCCAGCAGCAGGACAGGGGACGACTACGAGCAGTACTTC. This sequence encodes CASSRTGDDYEQYF.

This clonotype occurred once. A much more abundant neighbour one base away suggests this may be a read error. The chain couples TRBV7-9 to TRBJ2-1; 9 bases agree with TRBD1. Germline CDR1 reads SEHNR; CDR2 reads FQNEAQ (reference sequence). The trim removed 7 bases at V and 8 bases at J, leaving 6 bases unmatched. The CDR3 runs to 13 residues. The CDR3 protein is CASNQDRGYEQFF. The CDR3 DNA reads TGTGCCAGCAACCAGGACAGGGGCTATGAGCAGTTCTTC.

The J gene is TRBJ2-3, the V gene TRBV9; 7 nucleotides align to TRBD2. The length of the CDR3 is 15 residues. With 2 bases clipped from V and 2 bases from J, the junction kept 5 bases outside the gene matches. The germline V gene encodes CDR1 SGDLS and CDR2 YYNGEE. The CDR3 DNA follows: TGTGCCAGCAGCGTCACTAGCGCTTCCACAGATACGCAGTATTTT. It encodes CASSVTSASTDTQYF.

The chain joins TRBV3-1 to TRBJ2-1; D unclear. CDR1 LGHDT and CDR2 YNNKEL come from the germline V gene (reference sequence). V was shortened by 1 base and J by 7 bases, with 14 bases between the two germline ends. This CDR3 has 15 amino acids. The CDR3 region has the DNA TGTGCCAGCAGCCAAGTTCCCCAAACAATGAATGAGCAGTTCTTC. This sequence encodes CASSQVPQTMNEQFF.

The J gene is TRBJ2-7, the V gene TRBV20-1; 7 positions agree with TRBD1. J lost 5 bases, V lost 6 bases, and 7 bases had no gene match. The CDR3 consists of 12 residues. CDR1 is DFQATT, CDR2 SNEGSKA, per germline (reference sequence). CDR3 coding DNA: TGCAGTGCCCCCGACAGGGTCGACGAGCAGTACTTC. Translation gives CSAPDRVDEQYF.

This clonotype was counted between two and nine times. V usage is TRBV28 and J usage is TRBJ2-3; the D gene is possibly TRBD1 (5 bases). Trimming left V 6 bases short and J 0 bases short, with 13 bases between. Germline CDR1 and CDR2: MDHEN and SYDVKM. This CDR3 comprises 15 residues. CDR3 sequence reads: CASRQVTASTDTQYF. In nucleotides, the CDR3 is TGTGCCAGCAGACAGGTTACGGCTAGCACAGATACGCAGTATTTT.

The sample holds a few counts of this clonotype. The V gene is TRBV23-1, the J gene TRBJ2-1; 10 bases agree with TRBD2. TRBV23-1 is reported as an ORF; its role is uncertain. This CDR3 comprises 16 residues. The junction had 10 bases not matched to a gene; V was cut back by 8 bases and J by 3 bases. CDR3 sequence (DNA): TGCGCCAGCCCGCGTAAGACTAGCGGGTACTACAATGAGCAGTTCTTC. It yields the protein CASPRKTSGYYNEQFF.

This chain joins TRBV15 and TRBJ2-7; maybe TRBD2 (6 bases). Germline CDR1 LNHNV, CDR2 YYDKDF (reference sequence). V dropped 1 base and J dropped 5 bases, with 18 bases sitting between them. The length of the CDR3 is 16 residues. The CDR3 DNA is TGTGCCACCAGCAGAGGGTTTACTAGCATAAACGACGAGCAGTACTTC. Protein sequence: CATSRGFTSINDEQYF.

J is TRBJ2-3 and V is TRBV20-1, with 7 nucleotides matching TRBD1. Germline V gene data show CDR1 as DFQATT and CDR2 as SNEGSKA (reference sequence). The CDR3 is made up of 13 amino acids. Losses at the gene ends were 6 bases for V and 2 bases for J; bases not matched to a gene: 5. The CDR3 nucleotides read TGCAGTGCCGGAGGACAGGTCACAGATACGCAGTATTTT. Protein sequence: CSAGGQVTDTQYF.

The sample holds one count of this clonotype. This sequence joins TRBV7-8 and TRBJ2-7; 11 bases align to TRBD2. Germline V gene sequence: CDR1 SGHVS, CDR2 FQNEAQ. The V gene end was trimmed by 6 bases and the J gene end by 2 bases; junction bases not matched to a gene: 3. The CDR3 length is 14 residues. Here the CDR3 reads CASRGTSGPYEQYF. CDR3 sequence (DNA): TGTGCCAGCAGAGGGACTAGCGGCCCCTACGAGCAGTACTTC.

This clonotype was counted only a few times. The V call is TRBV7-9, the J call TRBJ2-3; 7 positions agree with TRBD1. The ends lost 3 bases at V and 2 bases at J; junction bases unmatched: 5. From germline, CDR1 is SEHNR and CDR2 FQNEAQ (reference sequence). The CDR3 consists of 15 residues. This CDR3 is CASSFAGTVTDTQYF. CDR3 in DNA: TGTGCCAGCAGCTTCGCCGGGACAGTCACAGATACGCAGTATTTT.

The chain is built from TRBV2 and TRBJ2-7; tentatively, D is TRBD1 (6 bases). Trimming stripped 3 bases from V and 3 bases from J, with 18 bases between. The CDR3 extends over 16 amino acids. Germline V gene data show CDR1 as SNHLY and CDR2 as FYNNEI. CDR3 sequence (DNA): TGTGCCAGCAGTGAGGGGTTGGGACAAGGCTTCTACGAGCAGTACTTC. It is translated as CASSEGLGQGFYEQYF. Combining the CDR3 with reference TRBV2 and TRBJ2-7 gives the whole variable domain EPEVTQTPSHQVTQMGQEVILRCVPISNHLYFYWYRQILGQKVEFLVSFYNNEISEKSEIFDDQFSVERPDGSNFTLKIRSTKLEDSAMYFCASSEGLGQGFYEQYFGPGTRLTVT.

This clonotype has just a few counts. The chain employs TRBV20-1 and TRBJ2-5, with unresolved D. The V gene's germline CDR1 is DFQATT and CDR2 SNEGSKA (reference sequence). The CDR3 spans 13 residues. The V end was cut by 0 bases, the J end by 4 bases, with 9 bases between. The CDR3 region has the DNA TGCAGTGCTAGAGAGATACAGAGAGAGACCCAGTACTTC. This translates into CSAREIQRETQYF.

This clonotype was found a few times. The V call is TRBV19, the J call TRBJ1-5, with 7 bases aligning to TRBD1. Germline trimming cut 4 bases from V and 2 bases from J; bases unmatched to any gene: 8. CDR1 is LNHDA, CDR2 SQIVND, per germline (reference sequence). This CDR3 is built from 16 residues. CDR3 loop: CASSTYRGGGNQPQHF. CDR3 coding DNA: TGTGCCAGTAGTACGTACAGGGGTGGTGGCAATCAGCCCCAGCATTTT. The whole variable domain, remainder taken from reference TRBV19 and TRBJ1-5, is DGGITQSPKYLFRKEGQNVTLSCEQNLNHDAMYWYRQDPGQGLRLIYYSQIVNDFQKGDIAEGYSVSREKKESFPLTVTSAQKNPTAFYLCASSTYRGGGNQPQHFGDGTRLSIL.

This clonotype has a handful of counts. In DNA form, the CDR3 reads TGTGCCAGCAGCTTAGCGGGACAGACTAATGAAAAACTGTTTTTT. Translating it yields CASSLAGQTNEKLFF. This chain connects TRBV7-9 to TRBJ1-4, with 7 nucleotides matching TRBD1. The J segment lost 2 bases and the V segment lost 0 bases, leaving 0 bases of the junction unmatched. Germline values: CDR1 SEHNR, CDR2 FQNEAQ (reference sequence). The length of the CDR3 is 15 residues. Drawing the rest from reference TRBV7-9 and TRBJ1-4, the complete variable domain is DTGVSQNPRHKITKRGQNVTFRCDPISEHNRLYWYRQTLGQGPEFLTYFQNEAQLEKSRLLSDRFSAERPKGSFSTLEIQRTEQGDSAMYLCASSLAGQTNEKLFFGSGTQLSVL.